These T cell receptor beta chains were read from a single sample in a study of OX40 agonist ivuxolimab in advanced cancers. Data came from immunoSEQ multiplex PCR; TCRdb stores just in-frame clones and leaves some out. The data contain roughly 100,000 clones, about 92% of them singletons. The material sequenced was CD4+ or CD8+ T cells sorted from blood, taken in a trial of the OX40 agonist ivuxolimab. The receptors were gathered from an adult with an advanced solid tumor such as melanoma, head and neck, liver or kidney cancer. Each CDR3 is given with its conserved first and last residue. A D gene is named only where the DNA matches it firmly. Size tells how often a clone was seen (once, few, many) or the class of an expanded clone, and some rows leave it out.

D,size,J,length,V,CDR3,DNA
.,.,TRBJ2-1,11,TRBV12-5,CASGFGYEQFF,TGTGCTAGTGGTTTCGGTTATGAGCAGTTCTTC
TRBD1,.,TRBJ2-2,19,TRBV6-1,CASSARYLTGQRDTGELFF,TGTGCCAGCAGTGCAAGATACTTGACAGGGCAAAGGGACACCGGGGAGCTGTTTTTT
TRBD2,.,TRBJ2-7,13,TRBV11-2,CASSLERGIEQYF,TGTGCCAGCAGCTTAGAGCGGGGGATCGAGCAGTACTTC
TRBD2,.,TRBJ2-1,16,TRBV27,CASSSAGGSSYNEQFF,TGTGCCAGCAGTTCGGCGGGGGGGAGCTCCTACAATGAGCAGTTCTTC
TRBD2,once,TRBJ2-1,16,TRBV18,CASSRGGTSVWNEQFF,TGTGCCAGCTCACGGGGTGGGACTAGCGTGTGGAATGAGCAGTTCTTC
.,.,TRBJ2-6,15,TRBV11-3,CASSLSDPGANVLTF,TGTGCCAGCAGCTTGAGTGATCCTGGGGCCAACGTCCTGACTTTC
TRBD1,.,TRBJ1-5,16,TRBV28,CASSDRQGIWGQPQHF,TGTGCCAGCAGTGATAGACAGGGGATCTGGGGGCAGCCCCAGCATTTT
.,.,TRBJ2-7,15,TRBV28,CASSLFGTSSYEQYF,TGTGCCAGCAGTTTGTTCGGGACCAGCTCCTACGAGCAGTACTTC
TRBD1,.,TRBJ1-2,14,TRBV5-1,CASSSKGAGDGYTF,TGCGCCAGCAGCTCCAAGGGGGCTGGGGATGGCTACACCTTC
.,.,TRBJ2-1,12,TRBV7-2,CASSHGPGEQFF,TGTGCCAGCAGTCACGGGCCCGGCGAGCAGTTCTTC
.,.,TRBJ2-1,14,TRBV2,CASTSDPAYNEQFF,TGTGCCAGCACGTCGGATCCCGCCTACAATGAGCAGTTCTTC
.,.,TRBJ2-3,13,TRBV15,CATSRELPDTQYF,TGTGCCACCAGCAGAGAGCTACCAGATACGCAGTATTTT
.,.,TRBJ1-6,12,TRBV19,CATAGMDSPLHF,TGTGCCACCGCAGGGATGGATTCACCCCTCCACTTT
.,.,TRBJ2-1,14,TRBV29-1,CSVDRGLGSNEQFF,TGCAGCGTTGATCGGGGTCTAGGGAGTAATGAGCAGTTCTTC
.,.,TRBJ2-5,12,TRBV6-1,CASSDNWMAQYF,TGTGCCAGCAGTGACAACTGGATGGCCCAGTACTTC
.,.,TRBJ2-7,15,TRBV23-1,CASSHLEGRSYEQYF,TGCGCCAGCAGTCATTTGGAGGGACGCTCCTACGAGCAGTACTTC
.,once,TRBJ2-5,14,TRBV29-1,CSVDNPRGGETQYF,TGCAGCGTTGACAATCCGAGGGGTGGGGAGACCCAGTACTTC
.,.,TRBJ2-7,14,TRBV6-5,CATAEARTLYEQYF,TGTGCCACCGCCGAAGCCCGGACCCTATACGAGCAGTACTTC
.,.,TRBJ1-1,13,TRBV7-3,CASSLLGETEAFF,TGTGCCAGCAGCTTACTAGGGGAGACTGAAGCTTTCTTT
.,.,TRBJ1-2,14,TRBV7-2,CASSQQSGSYGYTF,TGTGCCAGCAGCCAACAGTCGGGGTCATATGGCTACACCTTC
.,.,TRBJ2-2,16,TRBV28,CASSLSAGASTGELFF,TGTGCCAGCAGTTTATCGGCGGGGGCCAGCACCGGGGAGCTGTTTTTT
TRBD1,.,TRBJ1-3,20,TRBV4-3,CASSRSIWGGGGPAGNTIYF,TGCGCCAGCAGCCGCTCCATTTGGGGGGGAGGGGGCCCTGCTGGAAACACCATATATTTT
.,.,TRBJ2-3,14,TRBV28,CASSLAGEADTQYF,TGTGCCAGCAGTTTAGCAGGGGAGGCAGATACGCAGTATTTT
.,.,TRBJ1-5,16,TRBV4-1,CASSQVGVPGNQPQHF,TGCGCCAGCAGCCAAGTAGGGGTTCCGGGCAATCAGCCCCAGCATTTT
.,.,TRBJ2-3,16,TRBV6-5,CASSWLARGGTDTQYF,TGTGCCAGCAGTTGGCTAGCGAGAGGGGGCACAGATACGCAGTATTTT
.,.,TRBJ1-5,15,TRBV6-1,CASTENKVWNQPQHF,TGTGCCAGCACTGAAAATAAGGTCTGGAATCAGCCCCAGCATTTT
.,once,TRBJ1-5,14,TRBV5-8,CASSLGHRNQPQHF,TGTGCCAGCAGCCTCGGACACCGCAATCAGCCCCAGCATTTT
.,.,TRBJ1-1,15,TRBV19,CASRVTGTLNTEAFF,TGTGCCAGTCGGGTCACCGGGACGCTGAACACTGAAGCTTTCTTT
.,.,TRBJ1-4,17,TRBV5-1,CASSLEAGPAANEKLFF,TGCGCCAGCAGCTTGGAGGCAGGCCCCGCTGCTAATGAAAAACTGTTTTTT
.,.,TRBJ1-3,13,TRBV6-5,CASRSSSGNTIYF,TGTGCCAGCAGAAGTTCTTCTGGAAACACCATATATTTT
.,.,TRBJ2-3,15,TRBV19,CASSSPRESTDTQYF,TGTGCCAGTAGCAGCCCTAGAGAAAGCACAGATACGCAGTATTTT
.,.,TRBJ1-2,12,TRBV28,CASGELGYGYTF,TGTGCCAGTGGGGAGCTTGGGTATGGCTACACCTTC
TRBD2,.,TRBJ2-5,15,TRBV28,CASSLAGGREETQYF,TGTGCCAGCAGTTTGGCGGGAGGACGGGAAGAGACCCAGTACTTC
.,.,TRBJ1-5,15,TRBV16,CASSPQGWGNQPQHF,TGTGCCAGCAGCCCGCAGGGTTGGGGCAATCAGCCCCAGCATTTT
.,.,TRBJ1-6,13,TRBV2,CASIDNSNSPLHF,TGTGCCAGCATCGATAATTCTAATTCACCCCTCCACTTT
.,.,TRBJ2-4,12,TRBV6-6,CASSYSDSIQYF,TGTGCCAGCAGTTACTCAGACAGCATTCAGTACTTC
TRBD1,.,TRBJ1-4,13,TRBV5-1,CASSDDRVEKLFF,TGCGCCAGCAGCGATGACAGGGTGGAAAAACTGTTTTTT
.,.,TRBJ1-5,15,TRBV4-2,CASSQDVAGRQPQHF,TGTGCCAGCAGCCAAGATGTGGCAGGACGCCAGCCCCAGCATTTT
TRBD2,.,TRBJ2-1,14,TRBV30,CAWSVPGGRFEQFF,TGTGCCTGGAGTGTACCTGGCGGGAGGTTTGAGCAGTTCTTC
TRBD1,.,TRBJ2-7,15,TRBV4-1,CASITRGTGPFEQYF,TGCGCCAGCATCACAAGGGGGACAGGTCCCTTCGAGCAGTACTTC
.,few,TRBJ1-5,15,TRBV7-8,CASSYKGPGYQPQHF,TGTGCCAGCAGTTATAAGGGTCCAGGTTACCAGCCCCAGCATTTT
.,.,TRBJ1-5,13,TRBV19,CASKGRRNQPQHF,TGTGCCAGTAAGGGACGGCGCAATCAGCCCCAGCATTTT
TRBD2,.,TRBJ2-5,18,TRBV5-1,CASSLGLAGYRVKETQYF,TGCGCCAGCAGCTTAGGACTAGCGGGATACCGAGTTAAAGAGACCCAGTACTTC
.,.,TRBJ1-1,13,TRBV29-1,CSVVAGYYTEAFF,TGCAGCGTTGTGGCAGGGTATTACACTGAAGCTTTCTTT
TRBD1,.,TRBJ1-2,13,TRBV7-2,CASSLQGGGGYTF,TGTGCCAGCAGCTTACAGGGGGGGGGTGGCTACACCTTC
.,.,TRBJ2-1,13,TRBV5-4,CASSFGLIDEQFF,TGTGCCAGCAGCTTTGGACTTATAGATGAGCAGTTCTTC
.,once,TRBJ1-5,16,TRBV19,CASSIEATGYTQPQHF,TGTGCCAGTAGTATAGAAGCGACAGGATATACTCAGCCCCAGCATTTT
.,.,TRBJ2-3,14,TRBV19,CASSIGGAADTQYF,TGTGCCAGTAGTATCGGCGGGGCCGCAGATACGCAGTATTTT
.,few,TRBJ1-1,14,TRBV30,CAWSWGQGITEAFF,TGTGCCTGGAGTTGGGGGCAGGGGATCACTGAAGCTTTCTTT
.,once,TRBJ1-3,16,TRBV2,CASSEEEGASGNTIYF,TGTGCCAGCAGTGAAGAGGAAGGGGCCTCTGGAAACACCATATATTTT
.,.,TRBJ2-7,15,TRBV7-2,CASSLGQQPTYEQYF,TGTGCCAGCAGCCTAGGACAGCAGCCGACATACGAGCAGTACTTC
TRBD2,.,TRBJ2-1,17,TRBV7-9,CASSLGASGLGDNEQFF,TGTGCCAGCAGCTTAGGTGCTAGCGGGTTAGGGGACAATGAGCAGTTCTTC
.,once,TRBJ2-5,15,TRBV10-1,CASSPMKTDQETQYF,TGCGCCAGCAGCCCCATGAAAACAGACCAAGAGACCCAGTACTTC
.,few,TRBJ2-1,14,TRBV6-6,CASSYLTQGDEQFF,TGTGCCAGCAGTTACTTGACCCAAGGCGATGAGCAGTTCTTC